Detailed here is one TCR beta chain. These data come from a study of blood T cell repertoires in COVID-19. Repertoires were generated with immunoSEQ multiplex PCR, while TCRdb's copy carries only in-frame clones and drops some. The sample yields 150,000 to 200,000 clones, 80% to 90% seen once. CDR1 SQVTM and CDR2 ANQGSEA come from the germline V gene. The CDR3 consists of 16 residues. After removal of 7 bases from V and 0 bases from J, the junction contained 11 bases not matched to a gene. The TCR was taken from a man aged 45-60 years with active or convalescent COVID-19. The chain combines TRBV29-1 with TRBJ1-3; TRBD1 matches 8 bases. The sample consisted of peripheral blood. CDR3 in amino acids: CSARQGLLNSGNTIYF. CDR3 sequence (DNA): TGCAGCGCTAGACAGGGGCTACTGAACTCTGGAAACACCATATATTTT.